A single sample gave rise to the 7 T cell receptor beta chains below, sequenced in a study of blood T cell repertoires in COVID-19 (dated by TCRdb to the early 2020s). Library method: the immunoSEQ multiplex PCR assay. TCRdb obtained this table from immuneACCESS and retained in-frame rearrangements with V and J assigned. These tables miss some clones; where compared with another copy, unresolved V genes account for less than half of the shortfall, and the remainder is unexplained. Counted in this sample were hundreds of thousands of clones; 70% to 90% of them appeared once. About 12% of the sample lies in the top ten. Sequencing was performed on peripheral blood. The receptors originated from a woman aged 70-85 years with COVID-19, enrolled during active disease.

The gene calls are TRBV6-5 and TRBJ1-2; D remains ambiguous. CDR3 length: 15 amino acids. In germline, CDR1 is MNHEY, CDR2 SVGAGI. V dropped 0 bases and J dropped 0 bases, with 8 bases sitting between them. The chain's CDR3 is CASSYSSLANYGYTF. The CDR3 nucleotides read TGTGCCAGCAGTTACTCCTCCCTAGCTAACTATGGCTACACCTTC.

The rearrangement joins TRBV10-2 to TRBJ2-5, with 7 positions matching TRBD2. There are 13 residues in the CDR3. The ends lost 5 bases at V and 5 bases at J; junction bases unmatched: 5. Germline-derived CDR1 and CDR2 are WSHSY and SAAADI. CDR3 residues: CASSPTSLETQYF. The CDR3 bases are TGCGCCAGCAGTCCGACTAGCTTGGAGACCCAGTACTTC.

CDR3 in amino acids: CASTLDREWPQHF. The CDR3 DNA follows: TGTGCCAGCACTTTGGACAGGGAGTGGCCCCAGCATTTT. V usage is TRBV2 and J usage is TRBJ1-5; TRBD1 matches at 8 bases. V lost 7 bases and J lost 9; bases outside the gene matches: 8. In germline, CDR1 is SNHLY, CDR2 FYNNEI. This CDR3 has 13 amino acids.

The V and J genes are TRBV5-6 and TRBJ1-2, with 8 bases aligning to TRBD1. J was trimmed by 4 bases and V by 4 bases; bases with no gene match: 6. The CDR3 is 14 residues long. Germline CDR1 SGHDT, CDR2 YYEEEE. The CDR3 loop reads CASSSRDRPYGYTF. The CDR3 bases are TGTGCCAGCAGCAGCCGGGACAGGCCCTATGGCTACACCTTC. The full variable domain, rest sourced from reference TRBV5-6 and TRBJ1-2, is DAGVTQSPTHLIKTRGQQVTLRCSPKSGHDTVSWYQQALGQGPQFIFQYYEEEERQRGNFPDRFSGHQFPNYSSELNVNALLLGDSALYLCASSSRDRPYGYTFGSGTRLTVV.

This chain uses TRBV7-9 with TRBJ1-1, with D hard to call. V was cut by 7 bases and J by 1 base, with 13 bases left in between. This CDR3 is built from 14 residues. Germline CDR1 and CDR2: SEHNR and FQNEAQ (reference sequence). The CDR3 spells CASTPGLRNTEAFF. CDR3 bases: TGTGCCAGCACCCCAGGACTCAGGAACACTGAAGCTTTCTTT.

This chain uses TRBV28 with TRBJ1-4; 9 nucleotides align to TRBD1. The CDR3 is 15 residues long. Germline V gene lookup returns CDR1 MDHEN and CDR2 SYDVKM. After removal of 3 bases from V and 9 bases from J, the junction contained 8 bases not matched to a gene. The CDR3 here is CASSFPGTGNKKLFF. CDR3 in DNA: TGTGCCAGCAGTTTCCCCGGGACAGGGAATAAAAAACTGTTTTTT.

The rearrangement uses TRBV28 and TRBJ1-1; TRBD1 agrees at 8 bases. This CDR3 is built from 14 residues. Unmatched junction bases numbered 8, after V lost 7 bases and J lost 4 bases. Per the germline V gene, CDR1 is MDHEN and CDR2 is SYDVKM. In nucleotides, the CDR3 is TGTGCCAGCACGCCAGGGGGCGCGGTCACTGAAGCTTTCTTT. The encoded protein is CASTPGGAVTEAFF.